Here is one T cell receptor (beta chain) with its context. There is no known antigen for this receptor. Within one base of it there is no much larger clone, and no base qualities were kept. This entry belongs to a study of STAT5B mutations in CD4+ large granular lymphocyte leukemia (dated by TCRdb to 2021 to 2024). About the study as a whole: Among healthy controls, the CDR3 'QG' motif was associated with a particular HLA allele. Flow cytometry on FACSCanto II or FACSVerse showed that the purified fractions were more than 95% pure among lymphocytes. The study compared the TCRbeta repertoires of patients with CD4+ T-cell large granular lymphocyte leukemia against those of healthy blood donors. What the authors observed across the whole study: Data were not HLA-matched; higher clonality in CD4+ versus CD8+ T-LGLL could reflect the relatively small sample size. TRBV06-family usage was enriched among the top patient clones (8/27) compared with healthy controls (2/35). Compared with healthy CD4+ repertoires, CD4-sorted patient repertoires appeared more clonal, and this difference remained even after the putative leukemic clones were removed. Each patient's main leukemic clonotypes were private, but more than 20% of these clonotypes showed up at low frequency in the non-leukemic repertoires of other patients.

The healthy control group was made up of 40 or so blood donors, and the Finnish Red Cross blood service supplied their buffy coats. All TCR-sequenced material derived from peripheral blood: patient blood samples and healthy donor buffy coats. Peripheral blood mononuclear cells were isolated by Ficoll-Hypaque gradient centrifugation. For the healthy controls, CD4+ cells were obtained from buffy coats by magnetic purification. Genomic DNA was extracted with the Gentra Puregene Cell and Tissue kit and quantified on a Qubit 2.0 fluorometer. The immunoSEQ assay at survey resolution was applied to genomic DNA for sequencing of TCRbeta rearrangements. The study's processing was this. In the TCR sequencing data, the lowest productive clonotype frequency that could be detected was 2.59 x 10-5. Analyses included only productive TCRbeta rearrangements, meaning complete and in-frame sequences. The clonality of each sample was calculated as Simpson clonality in the immunoSEQ Analyzer version 3.0. Clones were binned by frequency as very rare, small, medium, large (1-20%) or hyperexpanded (>20%). Generation probabilities were estimated with OLGA 1.2.3, V-gene circos plots were generated with VDJtools, specificities were searched for in VDJdb, and CDR3 motifs were identified with GLIPH. This is the immuneACCESS table as TCRdb keeps it, with only in-frame sequences that have V and J called. A part of the clones is gone; compared with another copy, unresolved V genes explain less than half, and the rest is unexplained. The DNA gave D and trimming, while V, J and clone size come from that table. The sample data list about 32,000 clones, and approximately 71% of these were observed just once. The ten biggest clones cover roughly 0.47% of the sample.

From a lookup of the germline V gene (reference sequence), CDR1 and CDR2 are SEHNR and FQNEAQ. Trimming leaves V shorter by 0 bases and J shorter by 9 bases, with the junction holding 10 bases beyond the gene matches. The CDR3 numbers 15 residues from cysteine through phenylalanine. Solely the CDR3 DNA is kept, with 45 bases framed from the first base. Sequencing used CD4+ T cells from blood buffy coats. This chain joins TRBV7-9 to TRBJ1-2, with 7 central nucleotides matching TRBD1. The source is a human donor in good health. The DNA is as follows: TGTGCCAGCAGCTTAGCGCAGGGGGTTTCAATGAGCTACACCTTC. The encoded protein is CASSLAQGVSMSYTF.